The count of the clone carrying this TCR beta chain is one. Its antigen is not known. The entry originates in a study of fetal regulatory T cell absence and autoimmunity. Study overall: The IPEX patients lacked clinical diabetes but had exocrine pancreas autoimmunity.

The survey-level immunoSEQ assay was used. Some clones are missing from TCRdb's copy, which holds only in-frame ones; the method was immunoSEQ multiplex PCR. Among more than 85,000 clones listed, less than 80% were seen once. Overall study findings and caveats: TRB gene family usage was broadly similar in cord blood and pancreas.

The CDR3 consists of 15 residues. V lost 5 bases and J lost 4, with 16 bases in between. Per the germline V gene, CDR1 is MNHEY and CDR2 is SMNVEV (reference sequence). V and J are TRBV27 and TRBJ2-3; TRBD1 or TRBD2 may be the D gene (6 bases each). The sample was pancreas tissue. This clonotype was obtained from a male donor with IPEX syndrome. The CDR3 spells CASSPLGGGPDTQYF. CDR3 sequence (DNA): TGTGCCAGCAGTCCCTTGGGGGGCGGTCCAGATACGCAGTATTTT.